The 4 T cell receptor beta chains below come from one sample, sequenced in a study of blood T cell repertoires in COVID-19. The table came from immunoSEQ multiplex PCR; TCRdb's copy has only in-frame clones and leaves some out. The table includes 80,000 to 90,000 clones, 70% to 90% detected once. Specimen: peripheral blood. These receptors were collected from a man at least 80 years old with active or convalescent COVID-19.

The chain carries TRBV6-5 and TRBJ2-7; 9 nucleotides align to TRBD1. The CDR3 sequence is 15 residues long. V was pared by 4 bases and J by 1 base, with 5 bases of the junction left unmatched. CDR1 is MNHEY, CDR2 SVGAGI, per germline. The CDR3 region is CASSWDRDSSYEQYF. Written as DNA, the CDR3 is TGTGCCAGCAGTTGGGACAGGGATTCGTCCTACGAGCAGTACTTC.

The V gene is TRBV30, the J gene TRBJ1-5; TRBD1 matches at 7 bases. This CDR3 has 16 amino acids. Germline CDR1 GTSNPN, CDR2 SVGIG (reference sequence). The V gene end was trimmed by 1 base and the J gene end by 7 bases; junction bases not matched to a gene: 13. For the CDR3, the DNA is TGTGCCTGGAGTGAAGCGGGAGGGGGCGCCGGGCAGCCCCAGCATTTT. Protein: CAWSEAGGGAGQPQHF. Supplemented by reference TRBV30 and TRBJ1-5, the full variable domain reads SQTIHQWPATLVQPVGSPLSLECTVEGTSNPNLYWYRQAAGRGLQLLFYSVGIGQISSEVPQNLSASRPQDRQFILSSKKLLLSDSGFYLCAWSEAGGGAGQPQHFGDGTRLSIL.

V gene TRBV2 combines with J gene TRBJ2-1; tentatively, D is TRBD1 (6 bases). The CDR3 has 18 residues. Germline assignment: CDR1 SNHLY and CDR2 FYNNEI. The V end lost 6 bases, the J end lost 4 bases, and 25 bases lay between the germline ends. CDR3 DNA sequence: TGTGCCAGCAGCGAGCGAGCAGCACGGACAGTAAGTTACAATGAGCAGTTCTTC. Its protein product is CASSERAARTVSYNEQFF.

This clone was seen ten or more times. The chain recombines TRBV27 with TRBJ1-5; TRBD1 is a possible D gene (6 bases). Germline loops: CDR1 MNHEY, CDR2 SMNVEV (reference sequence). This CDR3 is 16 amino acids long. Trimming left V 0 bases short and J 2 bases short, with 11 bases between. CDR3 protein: CASSLSGGARNQPQHF. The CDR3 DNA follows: TGTGCCAGCAGTTTATCAGGGGGGGCGCGCAATCAGCCCCAGCATTTT.